This T cell receptor beta chain was identified during a study of T cell clonality in common variable immunodeficiency. Clones were sequenced by immunoSEQ multiplex PCR, and TCRdb holds only the in-frame ones, with some missing. There are about 23,000 clones in the sample, none observed a single time. Study-wide results and caveats: Common variable immunodeficiency TCR beta sequences reportedly had fewer deletions and N-nucleotide insertions. TCRbeta clonality was increased in CVID versus healthy controls. Links between repertoire features and CVID complications were heterogeneity-limited.

As concerns this clone: Its antigen is still unknown. Germline is not matched at one junction end, which may reflect a read error.

All CVID subjects were on immunoglobulin replacement for at least one year. The sample comprised peripheral blood mononuclear cells. The origin of this receptor is a human donor with common variable immunodeficiency.

The CDR3: CSSSHSQSYGYTF. The CDR3 DNA, read in part, is TGTTCCAGCAGCCATTCCCAGTCCTATGGC. V is TRBV7-9 and J is TRBJ1-2; D remains ambiguous. The read terminates 3 residues ahead of where the CDR3 ends, so the germline J gene completes it. The CDR3 contains 13 residues. CDR1 and CDR2 from the germline V gene are SEHNR and FQNEAQ (reference sequence). Complete variable domain (other parts from reference TRBV7-9 and TRBJ1-2): DTGVSQNPRHKITKRGQNVTFRCDPISEHNRLYWYRQTLGQGPEFLTYFQNEAQLEKSRLLSDRFSAERPKGSFSTLEIQRTEQGDSAMYLCSSSHSQSYGYTFGSGTRLTVV.